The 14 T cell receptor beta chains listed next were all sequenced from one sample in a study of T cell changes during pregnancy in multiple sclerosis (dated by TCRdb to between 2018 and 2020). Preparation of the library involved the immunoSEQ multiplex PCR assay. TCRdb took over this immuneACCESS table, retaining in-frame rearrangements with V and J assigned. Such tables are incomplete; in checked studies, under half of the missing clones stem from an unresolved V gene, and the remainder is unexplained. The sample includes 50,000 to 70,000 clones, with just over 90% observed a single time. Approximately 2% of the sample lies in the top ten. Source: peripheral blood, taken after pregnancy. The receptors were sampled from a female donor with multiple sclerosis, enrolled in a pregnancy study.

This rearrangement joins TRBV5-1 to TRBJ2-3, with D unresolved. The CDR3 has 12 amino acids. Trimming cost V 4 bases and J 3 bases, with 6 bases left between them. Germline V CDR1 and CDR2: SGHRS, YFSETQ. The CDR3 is CASSLETDTQYF. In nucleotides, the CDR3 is TGCGCCAGCAGCCTCGAGACAGATACGCAGTATTTT.

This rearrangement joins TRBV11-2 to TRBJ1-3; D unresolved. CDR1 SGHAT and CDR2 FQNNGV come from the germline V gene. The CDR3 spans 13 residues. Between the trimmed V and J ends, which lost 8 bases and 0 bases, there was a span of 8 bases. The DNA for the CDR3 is TGTGCCAGCCGGGAGCACTCTGGAAACACCATATATTTT. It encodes CASREHSGNTIYF.

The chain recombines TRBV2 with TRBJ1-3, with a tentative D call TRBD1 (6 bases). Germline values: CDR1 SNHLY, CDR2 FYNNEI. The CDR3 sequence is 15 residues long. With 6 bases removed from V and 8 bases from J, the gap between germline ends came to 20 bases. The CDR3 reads CASSFDRRRPDTIYF. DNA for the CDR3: TGTGCCAGCAGCTTCGACAGGAGGCGGCCGGACACCATATATTTT.

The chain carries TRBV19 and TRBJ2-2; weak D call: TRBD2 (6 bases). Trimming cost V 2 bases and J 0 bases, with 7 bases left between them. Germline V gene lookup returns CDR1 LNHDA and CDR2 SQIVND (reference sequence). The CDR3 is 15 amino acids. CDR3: CASSIWGANTGELFF. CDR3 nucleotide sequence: TGTGCCAGTAGTATATGGGGGGCGAACACCGGGGAGCTGTTTTTT.

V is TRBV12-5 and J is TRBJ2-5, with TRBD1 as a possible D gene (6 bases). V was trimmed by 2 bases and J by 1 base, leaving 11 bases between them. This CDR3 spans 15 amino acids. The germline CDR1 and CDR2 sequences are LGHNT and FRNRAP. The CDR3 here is CASGLTGSGQETQYF. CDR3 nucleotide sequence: TGTGCTAGTGGTTTGACAGGGTCGGGCCAAGAGACCCAGTACTTC.

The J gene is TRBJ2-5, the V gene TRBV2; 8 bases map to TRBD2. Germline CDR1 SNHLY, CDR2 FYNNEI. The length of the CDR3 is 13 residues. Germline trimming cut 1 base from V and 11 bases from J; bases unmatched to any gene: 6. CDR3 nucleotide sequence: TGTGCCAGCAGTGAAGAGCGGGGGCGGGAGCAGTACTTC. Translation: CASSEERGREQYF.

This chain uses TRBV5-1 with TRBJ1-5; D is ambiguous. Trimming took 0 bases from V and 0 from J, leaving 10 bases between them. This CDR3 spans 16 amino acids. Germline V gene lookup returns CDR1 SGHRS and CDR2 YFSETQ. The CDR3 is CASSLGTGYSNQPQHF. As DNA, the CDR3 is TGCGCCAGCAGCTTGGGGACGGGGTATAGCAATCAGCCCCAGCATTTT.

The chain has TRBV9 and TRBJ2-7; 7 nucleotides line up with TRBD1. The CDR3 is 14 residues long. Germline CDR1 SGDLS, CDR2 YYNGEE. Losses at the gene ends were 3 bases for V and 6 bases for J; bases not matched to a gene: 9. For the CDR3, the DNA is TGTGCCAGCAGCGCCCGACAGGGAGATCCCGAGCAGTACTTC. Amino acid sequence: CASSARQGDPEQYF.

The CDR3 loop reads CASSIGSVVYGYTF. Here the CDR3 DNA reads TGTGCCAGTAGTATCGGGAGTGTAGTCTATGGCTACACCTTC. The chain employs TRBV19 and TRBJ1-2; no definite D call. The CDR3 has 14 amino acids. Trimming removed 3 bases from V and 4 bases from J, with 12 bases in between. Germline loops: CDR1 LNHDA, CDR2 SQIVND (reference sequence).

The chain's CDR3 is CASSLRGGGNQPQHF. The CDR3 DNA follows: TGTGCCAGTTCGCTTCGGGGTGGCGGCAATCAGCCCCAGCATTTT. The chain carries TRBV19 and TRBJ1-5; D uncertain. V gave up 8 bases and J gave up 2 bases, with 16 bases separating them. Germline CDR1 LNHDA, CDR2 SQIVND (reference sequence). The CDR3 totals 15 residues.

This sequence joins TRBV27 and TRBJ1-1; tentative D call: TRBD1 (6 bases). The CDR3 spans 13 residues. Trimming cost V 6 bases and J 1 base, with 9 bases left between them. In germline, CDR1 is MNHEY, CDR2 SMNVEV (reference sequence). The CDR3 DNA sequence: TGTGCCAGCAGCAAGGGACAGAACACTGAAGCTTTCTTT. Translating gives CASSKGQNTEAFF.

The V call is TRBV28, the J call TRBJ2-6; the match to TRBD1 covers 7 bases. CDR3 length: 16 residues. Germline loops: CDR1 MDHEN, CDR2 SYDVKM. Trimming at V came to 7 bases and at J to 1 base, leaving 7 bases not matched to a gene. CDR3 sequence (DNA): TGTGCCAGCAAAAAGGGGGCAAGATCTGGGGCCAACGTCCTGACTTTC. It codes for CASKKGARSGANVLTF.

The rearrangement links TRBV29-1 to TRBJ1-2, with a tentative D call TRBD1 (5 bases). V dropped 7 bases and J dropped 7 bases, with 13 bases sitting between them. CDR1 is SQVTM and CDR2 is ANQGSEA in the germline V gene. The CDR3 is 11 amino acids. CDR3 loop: CSAMGEGGYTF. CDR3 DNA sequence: TGCAGCGCCATGGGGGAGGGTGGCTACACCTTC. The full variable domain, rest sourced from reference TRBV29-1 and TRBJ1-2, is SAVISQKPSRDICQRGTSLTIQCQVDSQVTMMFWYRQQPGQSLTLIATANQGSEATYESGFVIDKFPISRPNLTFSTLTVSNMSPEDSSIYLCSAMGEGGYTFGSGTRLTVV.

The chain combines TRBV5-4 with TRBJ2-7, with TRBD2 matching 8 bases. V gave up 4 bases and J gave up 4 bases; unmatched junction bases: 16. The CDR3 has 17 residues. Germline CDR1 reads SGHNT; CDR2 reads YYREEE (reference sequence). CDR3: CASSTTSNREGKYEQYF. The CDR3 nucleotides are TGTGCCAGCAGCACGACTTCTAACCGGGAGGGCAAATACGAGCAGTACTTC.